The next 9 T cell receptor beta chains were all read from a single sample in a study of blood T cell repertoires in COVID-19. Profiling relied on immunoSEQ multiplex PCR, and the TCRdb table lists in-frame clones only, not all of them. The sample shows about 75,000 clones, about 91% of them seen only once. Source material: peripheral blood. The receptor source for this set is a woman aged 45 to 65 with acute or convalescent COVID-19.

The genes are TRBV5-1 and TRBJ1-2; D possibly corresponds to TRBD1 (6 bases). V gave up 5 bases and J gave up 0 bases, with 8 bases separating them. The CDR3 has 13 amino acids. The germline V gene encodes CDR1 SGHRS and CDR2 YFSETQ. The CDR3 DNA reads as TGCGCCAGCAGAGGACAGACTAACTATGGCTACACCTTC. Its protein product is CASRGQTNYGYTF.

This chain links TRBV6-5 with TRBJ1-4; 8 bases align to TRBD1. J was trimmed by 5 bases and V by 0 bases; bases with no gene match: 5. The germline V gene encodes CDR1 MNHEY and CDR2 SVGAGI. The CDR3 is 16 amino acids. This CDR3 reads CASSYSRQGRNEKLFF. CDR3 nucleotides: TGTGCCAGCAGTTACTCTCGACAGGGGAGGAATGAAAAACTGTTTTTT.

This chain connects TRBV10-2 to TRBJ1-5; D remains ambiguous. Germline V gene data show CDR1 as WSHSY and CDR2 as SAAADI. The V gene lost 0 bases and the J gene lost 7 bases, with 4 bases spanning the gap. The CDR3 sequence is 12 residues long. The DNA for the CDR3 is TGCGCCAGCAGTGAGTCGAGACAGCCCCAGCATTTT. Its translation is CASSESRQPQHF.

V usage is TRBV10-1 and J usage is TRBJ1-4; D unclear. From germline, CDR1 is WNHNN and CDR2 SYGVQD (reference sequence). Between the trimmed V and J ends, which lost 7 bases and 8 bases, there was a span of 17 bases. The CDR3 runs 14 residues. The CDR3 DNA is TGCGCCAGCAAGGCCAGGTCGTTTCCCGAAAAACTGTTTTTT. The encoded protein is CASKARSFPEKLFF.

CDR3 amino acids: CASSFRDRRNSPLHF. CDR3 nucleotides: TGTGCCAGCAGTTTTCGGGACAGGCGGAATTCACCCCTCCACTTT. The V call is TRBV6-5, the J call TRBJ1-6; TRBD1 agrees at 8 bases. The ends lost 4 bases at V and 7 bases at J; junction bases unmatched: 6. The CDR3 extends over 15 amino acids. CDR1 is MNHEY, CDR2 SVGAGI, per germline.

The table lists this clone with a count of one. The CDR3: CASTPGQGLGQPQHF. In nucleotides, the CDR3 is TGTGCCAGCACACCGGGACAGGGGCTTGGCCAGCCCCAGCATTTT. The V and J genes are TRBV19 and TRBJ1-5, with 10 bases identical to TRBD1. The CDR3 is made up of 15 amino acids. CDR1 and CDR2 (germline): LNHDA, SQIVND (reference sequence). Trimming removed 9 bases from V and 7 bases from J; junction bases left unmatched: 12. Full variable domain (outside the CDR3, taken from reference TRBV19 and TRBJ1-5): DGGITQSPKYLFRKEGQNVTLSCEQNLNHDAMYWYRQDPGQGLRLIYYSQIVNDFQKGDIAEGYSVSREKKESFPLTVTSAQKNPTAFYLCASTPGQGLGQPQHFGDGTRLSIL.

The genes are TRBV18 and TRBJ2-5; 7 bases are shared with TRBD2. J was trimmed by 5 bases and V by 3 bases; bases with no gene match: 9. Germline CDR1 is KGHSH and CDR2 is LQKENI. The CDR3 runs 15 residues. CDR3 nucleotides: TGTGCCAGCTCACCTGGACTAGGGAACGGGGAGACCCAGTACTTC. Protein: CASSPGLGNGETQYF.

This chain connects TRBV4-1 to TRBJ2-7; D gene uncertain. Germline assignment: CDR1 MGHRA and CDR2 YSYEKL. Trimming took off 0 bases at V and 7 bases at J, with 19 bases between the two ends. This CDR3 has 16 amino acids. In DNA form, the CDR3 reads TGCGCCAGCAGCCAAGATTCCTCCTATACTTTTTGGGAGCAGTACTTC. This translates into CASSQDSSYTFWEQYF.

The J gene is TRBJ2-7, the V gene TRBV7-9, with a tentative D call TRBD2 (5 bases). CDR1 and CDR2 from the germline V gene are SEHNR and FQNEAQ (reference sequence). This CDR3 is 12 amino acids long. The V and J ends lost 5 bases and 5 bases respectively, with 10 bases between them. The CDR3 region has the DNA TGTGCCAGCAGCATCCTGGGAGACGAGCAGTACTTC. Translating it yields CASSILGDEQYF.